The 10 T cell receptor beta chains given below trace back to one sample, sequenced in a study of OX40 agonist ivuxolimab in advanced cancers. Sequencing was performed with immunoSEQ multiplex PCR; in TCRdb, only in-frame clones are kept and a portion is missing. This sample yields approximately 35,000 clones, of which roughly 80% are seen a single time; approximately 11% belongs to the top ten. This specimen was CD4+ or CD8+ T cells sorted from blood, taken in a trial of the OX40 agonist ivuxolimab. Every receptor here comes from an adult with an advanced solid tumor such as melanoma, head and neck, liver or kidney cancer.

The CDR3, as DNA: TGTGCCAGCAGACGTGGGACAGGACCGGGTAGAGAGCCCCAGCATTTT. It specifies CASRRGTGPGREPQHF. The V and J genes are TRBV2 and TRBJ1-5; TRBD1 matches 8 bases. Trimming took 6 bases from V and 8 from J; bases not matched to a gene: 15. Germline V CDR1 and CDR2: SNHLY, FYNNEI. The CDR3 extends over 16 amino acids. Using reference TRBV2 and TRBJ1-5 for the parts outside the CDR3, the full variable domain is EPEVTQTPSHQVTQMGQEVILRCVPISNHLYFYWYRQILGQKVEFLVSFYNNEISEKSEIFDDQFSVERPDGSNFTLKIRSTKLEDSAMYFCASRRGTGPGREPQHFGDGTRLSIL.

This clone was detected only a few times. This chain joins TRBV5-1 and TRBJ2-4, with TRBD1 matching over 9 bases. CDR3 length: 16 amino acids. Germline V gene data show CDR1 as SGHRS and CDR2 as YFSETQ. J gave up 6 bases and V 2 bases, and 9 bases lay outside the gene matches. CDR3 amino acids: CASSLGDRGRANIQYF. CDR3 nucleotide sequence: TGCGCCAGCAGCTTAGGTGACAGGGGGAGGGCAAACATTCAGTACTTC.

The chain has TRBV5-1 and TRBJ1-1; weak D call: TRBD1 (5 bases). The CDR3 loop spans 13 amino acids. Germline CDR1 reads SGHRS; CDR2 reads YFSETQ. V was trimmed by 4 bases and J by 1 base, leaving 8 bases between them. CDR3 coding DNA: TGCGCCAGCAGCGTTCAGGGGAACACTGAAGCTTTCTTT. Translated, it gives CASSVQGNTEAFF.

The chain employs TRBV6-1 and TRBJ2-7, with D hard to call. Between the trimmed V and J ends, which lost 0 bases and 7 bases, there was a span of 4 bases. Germline CDR1 is MNHNS and CDR2 is SASEGT. CDR3 size: 11 residues. CDR3 nucleotide sequence: TGTGCCAGCAGTGAAGCAAAGGAGCAGTACTTC. It translates to CASSEAKEQYF.

This clone was found a few times. The chain couples TRBV10-2 to TRBJ1-1, with 9 bases matching TRBD1. The CDR3 has 14 amino acids. V shed 4 bases, J shed 3 bases, and the junction held 3 bases outside the gene matches. Germline CDR1 is WSHSY and CDR2 is SAAADI. This CDR3 reads CASSGTGVHTEAFF. The CDR3 region has the DNA TGCGCCAGCAGTGGGACAGGGGTCCACACTGAAGCTTTCTTT.

V and J are TRBV5-4 and TRBJ1-1, with 7 positions matching TRBD1. Trimming took 2 bases from V and 2 from J; bases not matched to a gene: 6. In germline, CDR1 is SGHNT, CDR2 YYREEE (reference sequence). The CDR3 is made up of 15 amino acids. The chain's CDR3 is CASSLQQGQNTEAFF. Here the CDR3 DNA reads TGTGCCAGCAGCTTACAACAGGGGCAAAACACTGAAGCTTTCTTT.

This clone was seen a handful of times. This chain connects TRBV6-6 to TRBJ2-3; 7 bases match TRBD1. V shed 10 bases, J shed 0 bases, and the junction held 4 bases outside the gene matches. Germline-derived CDR1 and CDR2 are MNHNY and SVGAGI (reference sequence). This CDR3 is built from 13 residues. The CDR3 protein is CATGQASTDTQYF. CDR3 nucleotide sequence: TGTGCCACCGGACAGGCTAGCACAGATACGCAGTATTTT.

This clone was detected only once. The chain joins TRBV27 to TRBJ1-6; D is uncertain. Germline V gene sequence: CDR1 MNHEY, CDR2 SMNVEV (reference sequence). This CDR3 is 13 amino acids long. The germline V and J ends were trimmed by 5 bases and 7 bases, with 9 bases remaining between them. The CDR3 reads CASSPRPNSPLHF. As DNA, the CDR3 is TGTGCCAGCAGTCCACGGCCCAATTCACCCCTCCACTTT.

For this clone: Without the conserved terminal phenylalanine or tryptophan, this CDR3 likely stems from a read error. Because the CDR3's place on the DNA is in doubt, the DNA is left out and the CDR3 is given as listed by TCRdb. V is TRBV5-6 and J is TRBJ1-2; TRBD1, the table's D call, lacks a check against the DNA. The CDR3 is 9 amino acids in total, end residues counted. Germline loops: CDR1 SGHDT, CDR2 YYEEEE. The chain's CDR3 is CASSLYTGG.

This sequence joins TRBV9 and TRBJ1-1; a possible D gene is TRBD1 (6 bases). Germline assignment: CDR1 SGDLS and CDR2 YYNGEE. The germline V and J ends were trimmed by 0 bases and 3 bases, with 9 bases remaining between them. This CDR3 is 14 amino acids long. CDR3 sequence (DNA): TGTGCCAGCAGCGTAGTGGGGGCGGACACTGAAGCTTTCTTT. The encoded protein is CASSVVGADTEAFF.